The clone carrying this T cell receptor beta chain was observed a single time. Antigen: not known. V gave up 6 bases and J gave up 3 bases, with 18 bases separating them. CDR1 is MDHEN and CDR2 is SYDVKM in the germline V gene. The CDR3 runs 16 residues. These data belong to a study of cytomegalovirus exposure and HLA in healthy donors. Study in general: Unique TCR beta sequences numbering approximately 120 million came from some 200 million T cells in an earlier analysis. Study-wide results and limits: Many donors carried some public TCRs, although rarity characterized most TCR sequences. In vitro checks showed that a few CMV-associated chains really do target CMV antigens.

PCR involved 60 Vbeta and 13 Jbeta primers. Assay used: immunoSEQ multiplex PCR; TCRdb lists only in-frame clones, some missing. The data contain over 100,000 clones, around 83% of them seen just once; the ten biggest clones take up over 20%. The TCR originated in a man aged 25-45 years in good health and CMV-seropositive. V is TRBV28 and J is TRBJ1-5; D not certain. Sequencing used PBMCs. CDR3 DNA: TGTGCCAGCAGCTCCACCATGGGCCGGTACAATCAGCCCCAGCATTTT. Amino acids: CASSSTMGRYNQPQHF.